The 26 T cell receptor beta chains presented below share a single source sample, sequenced in a study of T cell responses to AZD1222 COVID-19 vaccine. Generated by immunoSEQ multiplex PCR, the TCRdb table keeps only in-frame clones and is missing some. The table has about 150,000 clones, over 85% seen once. The sequencing here drew on peripheral blood, taken on day 0 of AZD1222 vaccination. These TCRs come from an adult in good health.

The J gene is TRBJ1-4, the V gene TRBV6-5; possibly TRBD1 for D (5 bases). Germline values: CDR1 MNHEY, CDR2 SVGAGI. Trimming shortened V by 8 bases and J by 8 bases, and 15 bases separated the two germline ends. CDR3 length equals 13 residues. The CDR3 reads CASWGRRAEKLFF. The CDR3 nucleotides are TGTGCCAGCTGGGGCAGGAGGGCGGAAAAACTGTTTTTT.

This chain links TRBV12-3 or TRBV12-4 with TRBJ2-7; D unclear. The CDR3 loop spans 11 amino acids. Trimming left V 5 bases short and J 5 bases short, with 7 bases between. The CDR3 nucleotides are TGTGCCAGCAGTATGCAGAACGAGCAGTACTTC. Encoded protein: CASSMQNEQYF.

The V call is TRBV27, the J call TRBJ1-5; D is unclear. Germline CDR1 is MNHEY and CDR2 is SMNVEV (reference sequence). The CDR3 is 14 amino acids. V shed 3 bases and J shed 0 bases, with 6 bases lying between them. Here the CDR3 reads CASSFTGSNQPQHF. CDR3 coding DNA: TGTGCCAGCAGTTTTACGGGTAGCAATCAGCCCCAGCATTTT.

The rearrangement joins TRBV6-2 or TRBV6-3 to TRBJ2-7; tentative D call: TRBD1 (6 bases). V lost 7 bases, J lost 1 base, and 14 bases lay in between. This CDR3 contains 14 residues. Germline CDR1 is MNHEY and CDR2 is SVGEGT. The CDR3 nucleotides are TGTGCCAGCACCCCAACAGGGAGATCCTACGAGCAGTACTTC. Translating it yields CASTPTGRSYEQYF.

This clone was picked up one time. The gene calls are TRBV19 and TRBJ1-2, with 8 bases that match TRBD1. CDR1 and CDR2 (germline): LNHDA, SQIVND (reference sequence). With 9 bases clipped from V and 4 bases from J, the junction kept 13 bases outside the gene matches. The CDR3 runs to 15 residues. CDR3 region: CASSKDRDGSYGYTF. In DNA form, the CDR3 reads TGTGCCAGCTCAAAGGACAGGGACGGCTCCTATGGCTACACCTTC.

The genes are TRBV9 and TRBJ1-1; D is unresolved. The germline V and J ends were trimmed by 3 bases and 5 bases, with 11 bases remaining between them. The CDR3 consists of 13 residues. Germline CDR1 and CDR2: SGDLS and YYNGEE. CDR3 in amino acids: CASSEGGRTEAFF. The CDR3 DNA sequence: TGTGCCAGCAGCGAGGGTGGGAGGACTGAAGCTTTCTTT. The entire variable domain, with the rest obtained from reference TRBV9 and TRBJ1-1, is as follows: DSGVTQTPKHLITATGQRVTLRCSPRSGDLSVYWYQQSLDQGLQFLIQYYNGEERAKGNILERFSAQQFPDLHSELNLSSLELGDSALYFCASSEGGRTEAFFGQGTRLTVV.

This clone was counted only a few times. V and J are TRBV5-4 and TRBJ1-2; the match to TRBD1 covers 10 bases. The V gene end was trimmed by 3 bases and the J gene end by 4 bases; junction bases not matched to a gene: 3. The germline V gene encodes CDR1 SGHNT and CDR2 YYREEE (reference sequence). The CDR3 loop spans 14 amino acids. The CDR3 here is CASSSGQGRYGYTF. The CDR3 DNA sequence: TGTGCCAGCAGCTCGGGACAGGGGCGCTATGGCTACACCTTC.

On this clone: At one boundary the junction diverges from the germline segment, which might be a read error. V is TRBV4-2 and J is TRBJ1-5, with D hard to call. The CDR3 length is 17 residues. Germline loops: CDR1 LGHNA, CDR2 YNFKEQ. The CDR3 DNA is TGTGCCAGCAGCCAAGATTCCCGGCGGGATAGCGATCAGCCCCAGCATTTT. Encoded protein: CASSQDSRRDSDQPQHF.

The chain has TRBV7-2 and TRBJ2-3; D is undetermined. Trimming stripped 0 bases from V and 2 bases from J, with 12 bases between. In germline, CDR1 is SGHTA, CDR2 FQGNSA. The CDR3 runs to 16 residues. Here the CDR3 DNA reads TGTGCCAGCAGCTTAGCGCCCCTCCATTACACAGATACGCAGTATTTT. This sequence encodes CASSLAPLHYTDTQYF. The full variable domain, its missing parts supplied by reference TRBV7-2 and TRBJ2-3, is GAGVSQSPSNKVTEKGKDVELRCDPISGHTALYWYRQSLGQGLEFLIYFQGNSAPDKSGLPSDRFSAERTGGSVSTLTIQRTQQEDSAVYLCASSLAPLHYTDTQYFGPGTRLTVL.

In regard to this clone: Mismatch with germline at one junction end may stem from a read error. This sequence joins TRBV3-1 (or the pseudogene TRBV3-2) and TRBJ2-1; perhaps TRBD1 as D (5 bases). The germline CDR1 and CDR2 sequences are LGHDT and YNNKEL (reference sequence). This CDR3 is built from 15 residues. The CDR3 DNA sequence: TGTGCCAGCAGCCAGCAGGCACAGGCCTATAATGAGCAGTTCTTC. Its protein product is CASSQQAQAYNEQFF.

The V gene is TRBV6-1, the J gene TRBJ1-2; weak D call: TRBD1 (6 bases). Trimming took off 0 bases at V and 6 bases at J, with 17 bases between the two ends. The CDR3 is made up of 16 amino acids. Germline CDR1 reads MNHNS; CDR2 reads SASEGT. The CDR3 region is CASSEAPGAGLDGYTF. CDR3 nucleotides: TGTGCCAGCAGTGAAGCGCCAGGGGCAGGCCTCGATGGCTACACCTTC.

The rearrangement uses TRBV14 and TRBJ2-3; 8 positions match TRBD1. The CDR3 length is 16 residues. Trimming cost V 4 bases and J 7 bases; bases outside gene matches: 13. Per the germline V gene, CDR1 is SGHDN and CDR2 is FVKESK. The CDR3 sequence: CASSPQAGGLSNTQYF. The DNA for the CDR3 is TGTGCCAGCAGCCCCCAGGCAGGGGGCTTGTCGAATACGCAGTATTTT.

The rearrangement uses TRBV6-4 and TRBJ2-3, with a possible D match to TRBD2 (6 bases). Trimming removed 5 bases at V and 8 bases at J, with 23 bases between. This CDR3 spans 16 amino acids. Germline-derived CDR1 and CDR2 are MRHNA and SNTAGT. DNA of the CDR3: TGTGCCAGCAGTTTGGGAGGCTCGGCAGTTATTGGTACGCAGTATTTT. The encoded protein is CASSLGGSAVIGTQYF.

The rearrangement links TRBV12-5 to TRBJ2-1; D gene uncertain. CDR3 length: 12 amino acids. Trimming took 6 bases from V and 3 from J, leaving 6 bases between them. Germline loops: CDR1 LGHNT, CDR2 FRNRAP. The CDR3 loop reads CASGPSYNEQFF. In nucleotides, the CDR3 is TGTGCTAGTGGACCGAGCTACAATGAGCAGTTCTTC.

This clone turned up a few times. The J gene is TRBJ1-5, the V gene TRBV19; tentatively, D is TRBD1 (6 bases). The V and J ends lost 5 bases and 2 bases respectively, with 10 bases between them. Germline V gene lookup returns CDR1 LNHDA and CDR2 SQIVND (reference sequence). The CDR3 consists of 14 residues. The CDR3 loop reads CASSGAGGNQPQHF. CDR3 in DNA: TGTGCCAGTAGTGGCGCAGGGGGCAATCAGCCCCAGCATTTT.

This sequence joins TRBV28 and TRBJ2-7; D is possibly TRBD2 (5 bases). The CDR3 covers 15 residues. V was pared by 4 bases and J by 3 bases, with 16 bases between. CDR1 is MDHEN, CDR2 SYDVKM, per germline. The CDR3 nucleotides read TGTGCCAGCAGTTCGGACCGACTAAGAATCTACGAGCAGTACTTC. Amino acids: CASSSDRLRIYEQYF.

The chain joins TRBV5-1 to TRBJ1-1; maybe TRBD1 (5 bases). This CDR3 contains 14 residues. V was pared by 0 bases and J by 5 bases, with 11 bases between. Germline V CDR1 and CDR2: SGHRS, YFSETQ. The CDR3: CASSLVGGNTEAFF. As DNA, the CDR3 is TGCGCCAGCAGCTTGGTGGGGGGAAATACTGAAGCTTTCTTT.

CDR3 nucleotides: TGCGCCAGCAGCTTGGCCGGACAGAATCGTGGAAACACCATATATTTT. Translation gives CASSLAGQNRGNTIYF. This chain connects TRBV5-1 to TRBJ1-3, with D maybe TRBD1 (6 bases). Germline V CDR1 and CDR2: SGHRS, YFSETQ. The CDR3 totals 16 residues. Trimming pared 0 bases from V and 3 bases from J, leaving 13 bases between.

The chain employs TRBV7-2 and TRBJ1-1, with 11 bases that match TRBD1. Unmatched junction bases numbered 7, after V lost 7 bases and J lost 6 bases. The CDR3 runs to 14 residues. Germline lookup yields CDR1 SGHTA and CDR2 FQGNSA. CDR3 residues: CASTPPGQGAEAFF. The CDR3 bases are TGTGCCAGCACCCCGCCGGGACAGGGGGCTGAAGCTTTCTTT.

The chain has TRBV6-2 or TRBV6-3 and TRBJ2-2; 9 bases are shared with TRBD2. J gave up 4 bases and V 5 bases, and 2 bases lay outside the gene matches. This CDR3 has 14 amino acids. CDR1 MNHEY and CDR2 SVGEGT come from the germline V gene. Written as DNA, the CDR3 is TGTGCCAGCAGTACTAGCGGGTCCACCGGGGAGCTGTTTTTT. Translating gives CASSTSGSTGELFF.

The V call is TRBV24-1, the J call TRBJ1-2, with D hard to call. Trimming took 6 bases from V and 9 from J, leaving 13 bases between them. CDR3 length: 12 residues. CDR1 and CDR2 from the germline V gene are KGHDR and SFDVKD. The CDR3 region is CATSSDIARYTF. The CDR3 nucleotides read TGTGCCACCAGTTCCGATATTGCGCGCTACACCTTC.

DNA of the CDR3: TGTGCCAGCAGCTTAGTTAGCGGGAGCTGGGGAGAGACCCAGTACTTC. The encoded protein is CASSLVSGSWGETQYF. The rearrangement links TRBV7-9 to TRBJ2-5; 9 bases line up with TRBD2. J was trimmed by 4 bases and V by 1 base; bases with no gene match: 7. The germline V gene has CDR1 SEHNR and CDR2 FQNEAQ (reference sequence). The length of the CDR3 is 16 residues.

This sequence joins TRBV6-2 or TRBV6-3 and TRBJ2-2; tentatively, D is TRBD1 (6 bases). From germline, CDR1 is MNHEY and CDR2 SVGEGT. The CDR3 runs to 15 residues. Trimming took off 5 bases at V and 1 base at J, with 11 bases between the two ends. The CDR3 sequence: CASSAGVRNTGELFF. DNA of the CDR3: TGTGCCAGCAGTGCAGGGGTGAGGAACACCGGGGAGCTGTTTTTT.

The chain uses TRBV4-1 and TRBJ1-1; the D is unclear. The germline V gene has CDR1 MGHRA and CDR2 YSYEKL. Trimming removed 4 bases from V and 2 bases from J, with 14 bases in between. This CDR3 region has 15 residues. CDR3 coding DNA: TGCGCCAGCAGCCGGACGGAGATAACCAACACTGAAGCTTTCTTT. Protein sequence: CASSRTEITNTEAFF.

The chain has TRBV10-3 and TRBJ1-2, with 7 bases aligning to TRBD1. Germline loops: CDR1 ENHRY, CDR2 SYGVKD. The J segment lost 4 bases and the V segment lost 8 bases, leaving 7 bases of the junction unmatched. The CDR3 extends over 13 amino acids. Written as DNA, the CDR3 is TGTGCCATCTTCGGGGACAGAAGCTATGGCTACACCTTC. The encoded protein is CAIFGDRSYGYTF.

Here the CDR3 reads CASSFGNNNEQFF. The DNA for the CDR3 is TGTGCCAGCAGCTTCGGGAACAACAATGAGCAGTTCTTC. The gene calls are TRBV7-9 and TRBJ2-1, with D perhaps matching TRBD2 (5 bases). Germline assignment: CDR1 SEHNR and CDR2 FQNEAQ (reference sequence). The CDR3 covers 13 residues. Trimming left V 3 bases short and J 5 bases short, with 8 bases between.